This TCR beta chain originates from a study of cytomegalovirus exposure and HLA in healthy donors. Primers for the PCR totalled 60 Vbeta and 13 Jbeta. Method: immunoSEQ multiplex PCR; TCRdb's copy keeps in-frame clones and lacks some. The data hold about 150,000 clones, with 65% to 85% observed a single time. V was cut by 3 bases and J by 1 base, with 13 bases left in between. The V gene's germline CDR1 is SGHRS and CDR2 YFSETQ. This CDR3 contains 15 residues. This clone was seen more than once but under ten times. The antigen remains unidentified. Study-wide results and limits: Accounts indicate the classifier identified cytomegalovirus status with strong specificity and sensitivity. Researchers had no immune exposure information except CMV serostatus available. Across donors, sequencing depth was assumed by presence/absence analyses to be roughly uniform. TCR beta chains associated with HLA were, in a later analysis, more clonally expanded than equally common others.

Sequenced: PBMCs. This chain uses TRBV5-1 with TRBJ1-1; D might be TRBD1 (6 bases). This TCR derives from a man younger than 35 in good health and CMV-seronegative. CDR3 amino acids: CASSYTGTSNTEAFF. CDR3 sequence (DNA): TGCGCCAGCAGCTACACCGGGACATCGAACACTGAAGCTTTCTTT. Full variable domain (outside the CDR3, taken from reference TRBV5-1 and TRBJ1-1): KAGVTQTPRYLIKTRGQQVTLSCSPISGHRSVSWYQQTPGQGLQFLFEYFSETQRNKGNFPGRFSGRQFSNSRSEMNVSTLELGDSALYLCASSYTGTSNTEAFFGQGTRLTVV.